This TCR beta chain was sequenced during a study of regulatory T cells in long-lasting Graves disease. Time point here: newly diagnosed GD, antithyroid drugs for less than 3 months. From PBMCs, RNA was extracted and then used to make the TCR library. The CDR3 loop spans 14 amino acids. Trimming shortened V by 3 bases and J by 1 base, and 9 bases separated the two germline ends. The germline gives CDR1 SQVTM, CDR2 ANQGSEA. Building the TCR beta libraries relied on iRepertoire HTBI primers, and CDR3 regions underwent Arm-PCR. TCRdb itself ran the multiplex PCR reads through MiXCR, one entry per CDR3 protein. Among 400,000 to 550,000 distinct CDR3 sequences listed, roughly 15% were seen once. This clonotype was counted at least ten times. This sample also appeared in a second study, on T cells in Graves' hyperthyroidism and ophthalmopathy. In that study: The definition of stable Graves' hyperthyroidism was no ophthalmopathy progression within 18 months. Prediction of ophthalmopathy progression came a median approximately 6 months pre-onset.

This chain links TRBV29-1 with TRBJ1-4; no clear D. The receptor was derived from a woman aged 30 to 39 with Graves disease. Here the sequenced sample was peripheral blood mononuclear cells (PBMCs), taken at new diagnosis, from a patient treated with antithyroid drugs. In DNA form, the CDR3 reads TGCAGCGTTGACCTCTTGGGAACTAATGAAAAACTGTTTTTT. This gives the protein CSVDLLGTNEKLFF.